This section outlines one T cell receptor beta chain sequence together with its context. Its antigen is not known. The sample is drawn from a study of beta chain features in type 1 diabetes. Background on the study: Sorted cells, 107,917,701 in number, were examined across all samples.

Findings and limits, study-wide: A moderate, significant TCRB CDR3 shortening appeared in type 1 diabetes across four CD4+ subsets.

The CDR3 is 14 amino acids. Germline-derived CDR1 and CDR2 are SEHNR and FQNEAQ (reference sequence). With 1 base clipped from V and 8 bases from J, the junction kept 5 bases outside the gene matches. As every portion of the isolated RNA was reverse transcribed, the sequencing read expressed TCRB transcripts. Assay used: immunoSEQ multiplex PCR; TCRdb lists only in-frame clones, some missing. The table lists some 700,000 clones, roughly 13% of them singletons. The chain recombines TRBV7-9 with TRBJ1-2; 9 bases map to TRBD1. Material for sequencing was naive CD4+ T cells from blood. The sequence was obtained from a man aged 18 to 29 with type 1 diabetes. For the CDR3, the DNA is TGTGCCAGCAGCTTAGAAGGGACAGGGTCCGGCTACACCTTC. This codes for CASSLEGTGSGYTF.